The 14 T cell receptor beta chains presented below share a single source sample, sequenced in a study of vaccination effects on CD4 cells after COVID-19. For these receptors, no antigen is known. Some clones are missing from TCRdb's copy, which holds only in-frame ones; the method was immunoSEQ multiplex PCR. This repertoire shows about 46,000 clones, 74% found once; its top ten account for 5.4%. Subsequent to a culture period of around 10 days, CD4+ T cells were isolated. Convalescent patients had PCR-confirmed SARS-CoV-2 infection between March and December 2020. Each participant was given two doses of one vaccine (BNT162b2 or mRNA-1273). The specimen was CD4+ T cells from PBMCs cultured without peptide, collected after COVID-19 vaccination. Receptors were obtained from a human donor who had a prior SARS-CoV-2 infection.

The chain combines TRBV24-1 with TRBJ2-5, with 7 bases aligning to TRBD2. Germline V gives CDR1 KGHDR, CDR2 SFDVKD. Losses at the gene ends were 9 bases for V and 5 bases for J; bases not matched to a gene: 14. The CDR3 covers 15 residues. CDR3 sequence: CATGLADPWRETQYF. CDR3 DNA: TGTGCCACCGGGCTAGCGGACCCATGGAGGGAGACCCAGTACTTC.

V usage is TRBV19 and J usage is TRBJ2-3; 9 positions match TRBD1. Trimming at V came to 10 bases and at J to 5 bases, leaving 13 bases not matched to a gene. CDR1 LNHDA and CDR2 SQIVND come from the germline V gene (reference sequence). The CDR3 length is 15 residues. The CDR3 here is CATWTTGGSGDTQYF. The CDR3 DNA is TGTGCCACGTGGACCACAGGGGGCTCAGGAGATACGCAGTATTTT.

The chain combines TRBV7-8 with TRBJ1-3; no clear D. The CDR3 totals 17 residues. In germline, CDR1 is SGHVS, CDR2 FQNEAQ. V shed 4 bases and J shed 2 bases, with 18 bases lying between them. This CDR3 reads CASSSYITAVAGNTIYF. CDR3 DNA sequence: TGTGCCAGCAGCTCCTATATAACCGCGGTTGCTGGAAACACCATATATTTT.

This clone appeared a few times. The chain carries TRBV2 and TRBJ2-7, with 8 nucleotides matching TRBD1. V lost 6 bases and J lost 6; bases outside the gene matches: 13. Germline V gene sequence: CDR1 SNHLY, CDR2 FYNNEI. The CDR3 is made up of 15 amino acids. CDR3 sequence (DNA): TGTGCCAGCAGGGGTGACAGGGGAGGAGGTGTCGAGCAGTACTTC. This gives the protein CASRGDRGGGVEQYF.

The table lists this clone with a count of one. The rearrangement joins TRBV9 to TRBJ2-4, with D possibly matching TRBD1 (6 bases). Germline lookup yields CDR1 SGDLS and CDR2 YYNGEE. V lost 0 bases and J 5 bases, leaving 12 bases between the germline ends. The CDR3 consists of 15 residues. CDR3 bases: TGTGCCAGCAGCGTAGTAGGGACAAGAGAAAACATTCAGTACTTC. This codes for CASSVVGTRENIQYF.

This chain joins TRBV6-1 and TRBJ1-3; D ambiguous. This CDR3 has 15 residues. Germline V gives CDR1 MNHNS, CDR2 SASEGT. With 3 bases removed from V and 3 bases from J, the gap between germline ends came to 12 bases. The CDR3 loop reads CASSDQPVGGNTIYF. In DNA, the CDR3 is TGTGCCAGCAGTGATCAGCCGGTGGGTGGAAACACCATATATTTT.

The CDR3: CASSKGLADTGELFF. The CDR3 DNA is TGTGCCAGTAGTAAGGGACTAGCGGACACCGGGGAGCTGTTTTTT. The rearrangement links TRBV19 to TRBJ2-2; the match to TRBD2 covers 11 bases. J gave up 3 bases and V 4 bases, and 1 base lay outside the gene matches. The germline V gene has CDR1 LNHDA and CDR2 SQIVND (reference sequence). The length of the CDR3 is 15 residues.

In its sample, this clone was seen a few times. This rearrangement joins TRBV27 to TRBJ2-7; 8 bases are a match to TRBD2. Germline V CDR1 and CDR2: MNHEY, SMNVEV (reference sequence). CDR3 length equals 16 residues. The V gene end was trimmed by 6 bases and the J gene end by 3 bases; junction bases not matched to a gene: 13. The CDR3: CASRREASGRNYEQYF. CDR3 in DNA: TGTGCCAGCAGACGGGAGGCTAGCGGGCGAAACTACGAGCAGTACTTC.

The rearrangement uses TRBV19 and TRBJ1-3, with D unresolved. Germline V gives CDR1 LNHDA, CDR2 SQIVND (reference sequence). The CDR3 loop spans 15 amino acids. Trimming shortened V by 6 bases and J by 2 bases, and 14 bases separated the two germline ends. The CDR3 DNA reads TGTGCCAGTAGATATAAGTTAGGCCCTGGAAACACCATATATTTT. Encoded protein: CASRYKLGPGNTIYF.

The sample holds a few counts of this clone. This chain joins TRBV7-9 and TRBJ1-4; D perhaps matches TRBD1 (5 bases). Trimming removed 3 bases at V and 3 bases at J, with 11 bases between. This CDR3 spans 15 amino acids. CDR1 and CDR2 from the germline V gene are SEHNR and FQNEAQ (reference sequence). CDR3 sequence (DNA): TGTGCCAGCAGCTTGGGTCGGGGCGCTAATGAAAAACTGTTTTTT. Protein sequence: CASSLGRGANEKLFF.

The J gene is TRBJ1-1, the V gene TRBV2; D remains unclear. This CDR3 is 14 amino acids long. Trimming shortened V by 2 bases and J by 2 bases, and 9 bases separated the two germline ends. The germline V gene has CDR1 SNHLY and CDR2 FYNNEI. CDR3 coding DNA: TGTGCCAGCAGTGAAAAGTACCTTAACACTGAAGCTTTCTTT. Translation gives CASSEKYLNTEAFF.

The chain carries TRBV7-3 and TRBJ2-1; D is possibly TRBD2 (6 bases). V was trimmed by 1 base and J by 4 bases, leaving 8 bases between them. CDR1 is SGHTA and CDR2 is FQGTGA in the germline V gene. The CDR3 totals 14 residues. DNA for the CDR3: TGTGCCAGCAGCTTAAGCGGGAAGTACAATGAGCAGTTCTTC. The encoded protein is CASSLSGKYNEQFF. The entire variable domain, with the rest obtained from reference TRBV7-3 and TRBJ2-1, is as follows: GAGVSQTPSNKVTEKGKYVELRCDPISGHTALYWYRQSLGQGPEFLIYFQGTGAADDSGLPNDRFFAVRPEGSVSTLKIQRTERGDSAVYLCASSLSGKYNEQFFGPGTRLTVL.

The chain combines TRBV7-3 with TRBJ2-3; 12 nucleotides align to TRBD2. Germline lookup yields CDR1 SGHTA and CDR2 FQGTGA. V shed 5 bases and J 4 bases; nucleotides not matched to a gene: 7. CDR3 length equals 16 residues. As DNA, the CDR3 is TGTGCCAGCAGCCCGAGACTAGCGGGAGCTGCAGATACGCAGTATTTT. Its translation is CASSPRLAGAADTQYF.

This clone has only a few counts. CDR3: CASRRLLGYEQYF. The CDR3 DNA is TGCGCCAGCAGAAGGCTTTTGGGCTACGAGCAGTACTTC. The chain couples TRBV5-1 to TRBJ2-7; D is ambiguous. Germline CDR1 is SGHRS and CDR2 is YFSETQ. This CDR3 contains 13 residues. With 5 bases removed from V and 3 bases from J, the gap between germline ends came to 12 bases.